What follows are 25 T cell receptor beta chains derived from one specimen sequenced in a study of technical replicates of blood from a few donors. TCRdb keeps only in-frame clones here, not all; method: immunoSEQ multiplex PCR. The table lists roughly 70,000 clones, about 94% of them singletons. Sequencing was performed on T cells isolated from PBMCs. Receptors were obtained from a human donor in good health.

The V call is TRBV19, the J call TRBJ1-1; 8 bases map to TRBD1. The CDR3 loop spans 14 amino acids. Looked up from germline, CDR1 is LNHDA and CDR2 is SQIVND (reference sequence). The V gene end was trimmed by 5 bases and the J gene end by 4 bases; junction bases not matched to a gene: 6. For the CDR3, the DNA is TGTGCCAGTAGTTCAGGGGGCGCATTCACTGAAGCTTTCTTT. Its protein is CASSSGGAFTEAFF.

This clone was seen a single time. The rearrangement links TRBV4-2 to TRBJ2-3, with 7 nucleotides matching TRBD2. Unmatched junction bases numbered 8, after V lost 0 bases and J lost 2 bases. This CDR3 is 17 amino acids long. Germline V CDR1 and CDR2: LGHNA, YNFKEQ. CDR3 bases: TGTGCCAGCAGCCAAGATGGGGCTAGCGGATTCACAGATACGCAGTATTTT. Its translation: CASSQDGASGFTDTQYF.

This rearrangement joins TRBV5-1 to TRBJ1-5; TRBD1 aligns across 9 bases. Germline assignment: CDR1 SGHRS and CDR2 YFSETQ. V shed 4 bases and J 4 bases; nucleotides not matched to a gene: 6. This CDR3 comprises 15 residues. The CDR3 bases are TGCGCCAGCAGCCCGGGGACAGGGCCTAATCAGCCCCAGCATTTT. Translation gives CASSPGTGPNQPQHF.

The V gene is TRBV7-3, the J gene TRBJ1-1; no definite D call. Trimming left V 4 bases short and J 3 bases short, with 15 bases between. The germline gives CDR1 SGHTA, CDR2 FQGTGA. The CDR3 contains 15 residues. CDR3 DNA sequence: TGTGCCAGCAGCTCCTTGGTAATGAGTTACACTGAAGCTTTCTTT. Translated, it gives CASSSLVMSYTEAFF. Filled out from reference TRBV7-3 and TRBJ1-1, the complete variable domain reads GAGVSQTPSNKVTEKGKYVELRCDPISGHTALYWYRQSLGQGPEFLIYFQGTGAADDSGLPNDRFFAVRPEGSVSTLKIQRTERGDSAVYLCASSSLVMSYTEAFFGQGTRLTVV.

V usage is TRBV18 and J usage is TRBJ1-1, with TRBD1 matching 9 bases. Germline V gene lookup returns CDR1 KGHSH and CDR2 LQKENI. The CDR3 has 15 amino acids. J gave up 8 bases and V 3 bases, and 10 bases lay outside the gene matches. The CDR3 DNA sequence: TGTGCCAGCTCACCGTACAGGGGGCTCGACCCCGAAGCTTTCTTT. Translated, it gives CASSPYRGLDPEAFF.

J is TRBJ1-1 and V is TRBV4-2, with 9 bases lining up with TRBD1. The CDR3 extends over 14 amino acids. Germline lookup yields CDR1 LGHNA and CDR2 YNFKEQ. V lost 2 bases to trimming and J lost 7 bases; unmatched junction nucleotides: 5. The CDR3 nucleotides are TGTGCCAGCAGCCAAATTAACAGGGGGCATGAAGCTTTCTTT. Translating gives CASSQINRGHEAFF.

This chain uses TRBV6-5 with TRBJ1-1; the D is unclear. V was pared by 3 bases and J by 7 bases, with 6 bases between. Germline V gene lookup returns CDR1 MNHEY and CDR2 SVGAGI. The CDR3 extends over 11 amino acids. CDR3: CASSYGIEAFF. The CDR3 DNA follows: TGTGCCAGCAGTTATGGCATTGAAGCTTTCTTT.

This rearrangement joins TRBV30 to TRBJ2-1; 8 bases are shared with TRBD2. Looked up from germline, CDR1 is GTSNPN and CDR2 is SVGIG (reference sequence). CDR3 length equals 14 residues. J gave up 7 bases and V 1 base, and 6 bases lay outside the gene matches. CDR3 amino acids: CAWSAQRELNEQFF. CDR3 in DNA: TGTGCCTGGAGTGCACAGCGGGAGCTTAATGAGCAGTTCTTC.

V and J are TRBV7-2 and TRBJ1-3; no firm D call. CDR1 and CDR2 from the germline V gene are SGHTA and FQGNSA. Trimming removed 1 base at V and 2 bases at J, with 9 bases between. The CDR3 is made up of 15 amino acids. The CDR3: CASSLVRTAGNTIYF. In nucleotides, the CDR3 is TGTGCCAGCAGCTTAGTTAGAACAGCTGGAAACACCATATATTTT.

The V call is TRBV2, the J call TRBJ2-1; 9 bases map to TRBD2. The CDR3 totals 14 residues. V shed 7 bases and J 2 bases; nucleotides not matched to a gene: 3. Per the germline V gene, CDR1 is SNHLY and CDR2 is FYNNEI. CDR3 sequence: CASTLAGTYNEQFF. The CDR3 nucleotides read TGTGCCAGCACTCTAGCGGGAACCTACAATGAGCAGTTCTTC.

J is TRBJ1-5 and V is TRBV21-1; the table's D call of TRBD1 was not tested on the DNA. TRBV21-1 is noted as a pseudogene. This CDR3 region has 17 residues. The chain's CDR3 is CASSPTGSVKSNQPQHF. The CDR3 DNA sequence: TGTGCCAGCAGCCCGACAGGGTCGGTGAAGAGCAATCAGCCCCAGCATTTT.

V usage is TRBV9 and J usage is TRBJ2-6; D might be TRBD1 (5 bases). The CDR3 consists of 16 residues. V was cut by 3 bases and J by 1 base, with 11 bases left in between. Germline values: CDR1 SGDLS, CDR2 YYNGEE. The CDR3 bases are TGTGCCAGCAGCGACGAAGGGGCTTCTGGGGCCAACGTCCTGACTTTC. It is translated as CASSDEGASGANVLTF.

The chain couples TRBV29-1 to TRBJ1-1; D unresolved. CDR3 length equals 14 residues. Trimming shortened V by 3 bases and J by 4 bases, and 15 bases separated the two germline ends. Germline loops: CDR1 SQVTM, CDR2 ANQGSEA. For the CDR3, the DNA is TGCAGCGTTGATGGGCACACAGCATTCACTGAAGCTTTCTTT. It yields the protein CSVDGHTAFTEAFF.

This chain uses TRBV7-2 with TRBJ1-1; possibly TRBD1 for D (6 bases). Looked up from germline, CDR1 is SGHTA and CDR2 is FQGNSA. The CDR3 is 15 residues long. Trimming pared 4 bases from V and 4 bases from J, leaving 16 bases between. The DNA for the CDR3 is TGTGCCAGCAGCTCGGGGGGCGGGGGTAGCACTGAAGCTTTCTTT. This gives the protein CASSSGGGGSTEAFF.

This clone has just one count. The gene calls are TRBV6-6 and TRBJ2-2; TRBD2 agrees at 7 bases. CDR1 is MNHNY, CDR2 SVGAGI, per germline (reference sequence). The CDR3 sequence is 15 residues long. The ends lost 2 bases at V and 3 bases at J; junction bases unmatched: 3. CDR3 region: CASSYEGLHTGELFF. The DNA of the CDR3 is TGTGCCAGCAGTTACGAGGGACTACACACCGGGGAGCTGTTTTTT.

The V and J genes are TRBV10-2 and TRBJ2-7; the match to TRBD1 covers 8 bases. V was clipped by 7 bases and J by 6 bases; unmatched bases: 11. Germline V gene data show CDR1 as WSHSY and CDR2 as SAAADI. The CDR3 has 14 amino acids. CDR3 sequence reads: CASIAQGAFSEQYF. The CDR3 region has the DNA TGCGCCAGCATTGCGCAGGGGGCCTTTTCCGAGCAGTACTTC.

The rearrangement joins TRBV2 to TRBJ1-5; D is possibly TRBD1 (6 bases). CDR3 size: 15 residues. Trimming stripped 6 bases from V and 4 bases from J, with 16 bases between. Germline values: CDR1 SNHLY, CDR2 FYNNEI. The CDR3 protein is CASRGTPLGNQPQHF. CDR3 DNA: TGTGCCAGCAGGGGGACACCTCTAGGAAATCAGCCCCAGCATTTT.

The V gene is TRBV30, the J gene TRBJ2-5; a weak D match, TRBD2 (6 bases). CDR1 and CDR2 (germline): GTSNPN, SVGIG (reference sequence). This CDR3 region has 13 residues. Between the trimmed V and J ends, which lost 2 bases and 4 bases, there was a span of 11 bases. The CDR3 DNA reads TGTGCCTGGAGTCCTCGGGAGAGAGAGACCCAGTACTTC. Protein sequence: CAWSPRERETQYF.

J is TRBJ1-2 and V is TRBV6-5, with a weak D call TRBD1 (6 bases). CDR3 length: 15 amino acids. The V end lost 4 bases, the J end lost 8 bases, and 20 bases lay between the germline ends. Germline values: CDR1 MNHEY, CDR2 SVGAGI. The CDR3 sequence: CASSSGAGAVKGYTF. The CDR3, as DNA: TGTGCCAGCAGTTCCGGTGCAGGGGCAGTAAAGGGCTACACCTTC.

This chain connects TRBV28 to TRBJ2-7; tentatively, D is TRBD1 (5 bases). The V end was cut by 10 bases, the J end by 5 bases, with 15 bases between. The CDR3 has 12 amino acids. Per germline, CDR1 MDHEN and CDR2 SYDVKM. The CDR3 here is CATQTGADEQYF. CDR3 nucleotide sequence: TGTGCCACCCAAACTGGGGCCGACGAGCAGTACTTC.

The chain has TRBV19 and TRBJ1-1; 8 nucleotides align to TRBD1. Per germline, CDR1 LNHDA and CDR2 SQIVND (reference sequence). Losses at the gene ends were 6 bases for V and 2 bases for J; bases not matched to a gene: 8. The CDR3 length is 15 residues. The CDR3 spells CASSKPGTGNTEAFF. CDR3 coding DNA: TGTGCCAGTAGCAAACCCGGGACAGGAAACACTGAAGCTTTCTTT. Combining the CDR3 with reference TRBV19 and TRBJ1-1 gives the whole variable domain DGGITQSPKYLFRKEGQNVTLSCEQNLNHDAMYWYRQDPGQGLRLIYYSQIVNDFQKGDIAEGYSVSREKKESFPLTVTSAQKNPTAFYLCASSKPGTGNTEAFFGQGTRLTVV.

The rearrangement joins TRBV11-2 to TRBJ1-1; tentative D call: TRBD1 (6 bases). V was trimmed by 1 base and J by 2 bases, leaving 11 bases between them. The CDR3 is 15 residues long. Germline V CDR1 and CDR2: SGHAT, FQNNGV. The CDR3 nucleotides read TGTGCCAGCAGCTTAGGACCAGGGGTTAACACTGAAGCTTTCTTT. It encodes CASSLGPGVNTEAFF.

The chain uses TRBV15 and TRBJ1-5; D ambiguous. The V and J ends lost 0 bases and 7 bases respectively, with 10 bases between them. CDR1 is LNHNV, CDR2 YYDKDF, per germline (reference sequence). The CDR3 is 14 residues long. DNA for the CDR3: TGTGCCACCAGCAGAGATAATCTAGGACAGCCCCAGCATTTT. Protein: CATSRDNLGQPQHF.

The gene calls are TRBV6-1 and TRBJ1-4; D is unresolved. Germline V gene sequence: CDR1 MNHNS, CDR2 SASEGT. CDR3 length: 14 amino acids. V lost 7 bases and J lost 5, with 14 bases in between. CDR3 in DNA: TGTGCCAGCACCCAGGCGAGGGTCAATGAAAAACTGTTTTTT. As protein: CASTQARVNEKLFF.

This clone was observed a single time. V gene TRBV30 combines with J gene TRBJ1-1, with TRBD1 matching over 8 bases. The CDR3 runs 14 residues. The germline V gene encodes CDR1 GTSNPN and CDR2 SVGIG (reference sequence). V dropped 2 bases and J dropped 1; count of bases not matched to a gene: 3. CDR3 protein: CAWSWGTGNTEAFF. As DNA, the CDR3 is TGTGCCTGGAGTTGGGGGACAGGGAACACTGAAGCTTTCTTT.